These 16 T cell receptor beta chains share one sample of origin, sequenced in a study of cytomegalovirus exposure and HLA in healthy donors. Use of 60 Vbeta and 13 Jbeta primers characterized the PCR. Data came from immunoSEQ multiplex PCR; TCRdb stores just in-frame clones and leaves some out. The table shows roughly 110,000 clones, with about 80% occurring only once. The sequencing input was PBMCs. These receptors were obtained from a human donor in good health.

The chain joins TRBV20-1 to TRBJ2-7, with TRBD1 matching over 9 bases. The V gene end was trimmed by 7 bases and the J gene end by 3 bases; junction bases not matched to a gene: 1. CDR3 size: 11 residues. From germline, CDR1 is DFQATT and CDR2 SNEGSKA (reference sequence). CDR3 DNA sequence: TGCAGTGGGGACAGGGTCTACGAGCAGTACTTC. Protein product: CSGDRVYEQYF.

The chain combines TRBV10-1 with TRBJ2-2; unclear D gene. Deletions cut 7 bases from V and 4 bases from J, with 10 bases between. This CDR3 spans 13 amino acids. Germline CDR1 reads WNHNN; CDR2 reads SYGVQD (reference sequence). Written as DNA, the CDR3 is TGCGCCAGCACGGAGCCCACCACCGGGGAGCTGTTTTTT. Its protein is CASTEPTTGELFF.

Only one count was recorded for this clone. The CDR3 sequence: CAWKWAGDEQFF. CDR3 bases: TGTGCCTGGAAGTGGGCGGGCGATGAGCAGTTCTTC. This chain connects TRBV30 to TRBJ2-1, with D possibly TRBD2 on 5 matching bases. This CDR3 has 12 residues. The germline CDR1 and CDR2 sequences are GTSNPN and SVGIG (reference sequence). Trimming stripped 4 bases from V and 8 bases from J, with 12 bases between.

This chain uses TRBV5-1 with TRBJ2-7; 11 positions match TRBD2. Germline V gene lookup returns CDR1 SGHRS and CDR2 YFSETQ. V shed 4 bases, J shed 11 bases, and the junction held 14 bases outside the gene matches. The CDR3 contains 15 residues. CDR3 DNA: TGCGCCAGCAGCATCCCTGAGGTAGCGGGAGGGCCCGAGTACTTC. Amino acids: CASSIPEVAGGPEYF.

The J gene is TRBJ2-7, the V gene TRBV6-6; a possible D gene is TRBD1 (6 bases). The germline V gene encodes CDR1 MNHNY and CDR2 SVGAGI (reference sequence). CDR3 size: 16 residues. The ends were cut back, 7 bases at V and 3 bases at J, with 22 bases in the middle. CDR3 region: CASTARVGTMGYEQYF. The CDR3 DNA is TGTGCCAGCACCGCGAGGGTAGGGACAATGGGCTACGAGCAGTACTTC.

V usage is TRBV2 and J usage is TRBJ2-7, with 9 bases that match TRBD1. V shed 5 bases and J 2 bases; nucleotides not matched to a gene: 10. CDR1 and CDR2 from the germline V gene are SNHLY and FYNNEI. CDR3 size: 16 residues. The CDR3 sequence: CASSTSRQGVPYEQYF. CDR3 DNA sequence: TGTGCCAGCAGTACCTCCCGACAGGGGGTACCCTACGAGCAGTACTTC. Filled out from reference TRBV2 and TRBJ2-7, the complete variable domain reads EPEVTQTPSHQVTQMGQEVILRCVPISNHLYFYWYRQILGQKVEFLVSFYNNEISEKSEIFDDQFSVERPDGSNFTLKIRSTKLEDSAMYFCASSTSRQGVPYEQYFGPGTRLTVT.

This CDR3 reads CASRGTGASTDTQYF. The DNA for the CDR3 is TGTGCCAGCAGGGGTACAGGGGCGAGCACAGATACGCAGTATTTT. The chain employs TRBV6-5 and TRBJ2-3, with 7 bases matching TRBD1. The CDR3 is 15 amino acids. Germline V CDR1 and CDR2: MNHEY, SVGAGI. Trimming removed 6 bases from V and 0 bases from J; junction bases left unmatched: 6.

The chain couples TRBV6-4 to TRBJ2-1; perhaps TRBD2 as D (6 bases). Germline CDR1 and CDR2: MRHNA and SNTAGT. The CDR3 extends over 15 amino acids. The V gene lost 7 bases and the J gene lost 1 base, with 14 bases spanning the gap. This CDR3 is CASTPTAGSYNEQFF. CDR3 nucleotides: TGTGCCAGCACCCCCACCGCGGGATCCTACAATGAGCAGTTCTTC.

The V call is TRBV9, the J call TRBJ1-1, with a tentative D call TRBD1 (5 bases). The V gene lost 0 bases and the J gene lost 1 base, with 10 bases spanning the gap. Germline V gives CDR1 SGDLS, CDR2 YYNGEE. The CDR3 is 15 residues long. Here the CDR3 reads CASSVETQGNTEAFF. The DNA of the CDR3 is TGTGCCAGCAGCGTAGAAACCCAGGGGAACACTGAAGCTTTCTTT.

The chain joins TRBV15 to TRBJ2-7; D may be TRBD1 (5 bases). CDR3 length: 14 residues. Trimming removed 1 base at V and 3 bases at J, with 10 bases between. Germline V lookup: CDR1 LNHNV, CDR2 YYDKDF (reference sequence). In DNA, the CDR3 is TGTGCCACCAGCAGAGCCGGGCAGGGCTACGAGCAGTACTTC. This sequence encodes CATSRAGQGYEQYF.

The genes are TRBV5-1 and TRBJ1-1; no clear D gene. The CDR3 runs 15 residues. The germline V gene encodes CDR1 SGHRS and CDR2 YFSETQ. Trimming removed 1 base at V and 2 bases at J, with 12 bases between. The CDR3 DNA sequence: TGCGCCAGCAGCTTGAGGCAGGCTTCTAACACTGAAGCTTTCTTT. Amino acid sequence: CASSLRQASNTEAFF.

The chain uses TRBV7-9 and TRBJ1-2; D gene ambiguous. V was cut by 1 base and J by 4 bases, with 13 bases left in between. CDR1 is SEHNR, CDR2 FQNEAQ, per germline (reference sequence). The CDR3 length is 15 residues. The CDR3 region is CASSLVSGNAYGYTF. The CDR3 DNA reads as TGTGCCAGCAGCTTAGTATCGGGGAATGCCTATGGCTACACCTTC. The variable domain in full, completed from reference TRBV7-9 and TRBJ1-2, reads DTGVSQNPRHKITKRGQNVTFRCDPISEHNRLYWYRQTLGQGPEFLTYFQNEAQLEKSRLLSDRFSAERPKGSFSTLEIQRTEQGDSAMYLCASSLVSGNAYGYTFGSGTRLTVV.

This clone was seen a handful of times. As DNA, the CDR3 is TGTGCCAGTAGTATAACGACAGGGGAGACCGGGGAGCTGTTTTTT. The encoded protein is CASSITTGETGELFF. The chain combines TRBV19 with TRBJ2-2; TRBD1 agrees at 8 bases. Germline loops: CDR1 LNHDA, CDR2 SQIVND (reference sequence). V gave up 2 bases and J gave up 5 bases; unmatched junction bases: 4. This CDR3 has 15 residues.

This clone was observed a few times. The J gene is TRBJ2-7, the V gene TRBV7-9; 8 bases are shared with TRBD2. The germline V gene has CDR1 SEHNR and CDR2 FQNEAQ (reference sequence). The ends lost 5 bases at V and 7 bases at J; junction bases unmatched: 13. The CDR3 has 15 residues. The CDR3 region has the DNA TGTGCCAGCAGCCCCCGCCAAGCGGGAGAAGGGGAGCAGTACTTC. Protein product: CASSPRQAGEGEQYF.

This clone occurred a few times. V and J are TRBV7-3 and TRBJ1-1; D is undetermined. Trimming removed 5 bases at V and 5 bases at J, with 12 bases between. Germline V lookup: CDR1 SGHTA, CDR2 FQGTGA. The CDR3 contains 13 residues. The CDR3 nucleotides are TGTGCCAGCAGCCCCCGGCGGGGTACTGAAGCTTTCTTT. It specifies CASSPRRGTEAFF.

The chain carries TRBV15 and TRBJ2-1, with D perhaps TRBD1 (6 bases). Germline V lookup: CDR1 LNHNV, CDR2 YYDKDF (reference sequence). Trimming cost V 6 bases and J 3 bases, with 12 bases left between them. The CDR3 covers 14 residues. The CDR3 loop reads CATSGTSIYNEQFF. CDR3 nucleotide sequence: TGTGCCACCAGTGGGACATCAATCTACAATGAGCAGTTCTTC.